These 28 T cell receptor beta chains came from one sample sequenced in a study of cytomegalovirus exposure and HLA in healthy donors. The PCR had 60 Vbeta and 13 Jbeta primers. Some clones are missing from TCRdb's copy, which holds only in-frame ones; the method was immunoSEQ multiplex PCR. This sample has 110,000 to 150,000 clones, with 60% to 85% found just once. Sequenced sample: PBMCs. These receptors originate from a man in his late teens or twenties in good health and CMV-seronegative.

This clone was picked up a small number of times. The rearrangement joins TRBV6-1 to TRBJ2-2, with 7 bases that match TRBD1. This CDR3 comprises 16 residues. V trimming: 3 bases; J trimming: 2 bases; junction bases outside the gene matches: 6. In germline, CDR1 is MNHNS, CDR2 SASEGT. The CDR3 reads CASSEGTALNTGELFF. The CDR3, as DNA: TGTGCCAGCAGTGAGGGGACAGCCTTAAACACCGGGGAGCTGTTTTTT.

The genes are TRBV19 and TRBJ2-7; the match to TRBD1 covers 9 bases. Trimming cost V 5 bases and J 2 bases; bases outside gene matches: 4. Germline loops: CDR1 LNHDA, CDR2 SQIVND (reference sequence). The CDR3 loop spans 14 amino acids. The CDR3 protein is CASSAGQGPYEQYF. The DNA of the CDR3 is TGTGCCAGTAGTGCGGGACAGGGTCCCTACGAGCAGTACTTC.

This clone was counted only a few times. This chain joins TRBV28 and TRBJ2-2; the D gene is possibly TRBD1 (5 bases). The V end lost 5 bases, the J end lost 5 bases, and 12 bases lay between the germline ends. The CDR3 runs 14 residues. Looked up from germline, CDR1 is MDHEN and CDR2 is SYDVKM. CDR3 DNA: TGTGCCAGCAGTGAACCCAGGGATACCGGGGAGCTGTTTTTT. As protein: CASSEPRDTGELFF.

This clone appeared once. The V and J genes are TRBV2 and TRBJ1-5; D not resolved. The germline gives CDR1 SNHLY, CDR2 FYNNEI. Trimming pared 3 bases from V and 0 bases from J, leaving 9 bases between. This CDR3 spans 15 amino acids. The CDR3 bases are TGTGCCAGCAGTGAGCGGCTCCATAGCAATCAGCCCCAGCATTTT. Its translation is CASSERLHSNQPQHF.

The chain links TRBV11-2 to TRBJ2-7, with D possibly being TRBD2 (6 bases). V was trimmed by 1 base and J by 4 bases, leaving 17 bases between them. Per the germline V gene, CDR1 is SGHAT and CDR2 is FQNNGV. The CDR3 is made up of 16 amino acids. CDR3 loop: CASSLGFGTGTYEQYF. The CDR3, as DNA: TGTGCCAGCAGCTTAGGGTTCGGGACTGGGACTTACGAGCAGTACTTC.

This clone was seen a handful of times. The same CDR3 arises from other DNA sequences in this sample as well. The V and J genes are TRBV6-5 and TRBJ1-2, with a weak D call TRBD1 (6 bases). The germline V and J ends were trimmed by 6 bases and 2 bases, with 10 bases remaining between them. The CDR3 runs 13 residues. Germline V gene data show CDR1 as MNHEY and CDR2 as SVGAGI. The CDR3 DNA reads as TGTGCCAGCAGACCCGGACAGAACTATGGCTACACCTTC. Translating it yields CASRPGQNYGYTF.

The chain has TRBV14 and TRBJ1-1; D uncertain. Trimming stripped 6 bases from V and 3 bases from J, with 11 bases between. The CDR3 has 13 residues. Looked up from germline, CDR1 is SGHDN and CDR2 is FVKESK. The CDR3 protein is CASRISVDTEAFF. The CDR3, as DNA: TGTGCCAGCAGGATCTCCGTAGACACTGAAGCTTTCTTT. The entire variable domain, with the rest obtained from reference TRBV14 and TRBJ1-1, is as follows: EAGVTQFPSHSVIEKGQTVTLRCDPISGHDNLYWYRRVMGKEIKFLLHFVKESKQDESGMPNNRFLAERTGGTYSTLKVQPAELEDSGVYFCASRISVDTEAFFGQGTRLTVV.

This chain joins TRBV21-1 and TRBJ1-2; TRBD1, the table's D call, was not compared with the DNA. TRBV21-1 is a pseudogene. The CDR3 extends over 16 amino acids. The CDR3 DNA reads as TGTGCCAGCAGCAAAGCGTGCAGGGGTCATAACTATGGCTACACCTTC. It yields the protein CASSKACRGHNYGYTF.

The rearrangement links TRBV6-5 to TRBJ1-2; possible D gene TRBD1, 5 bases. CDR3 length: 14 residues. Trimming took off 0 bases at V and 4 bases at J, with 9 bases between the two ends. Germline lookup yields CDR1 MNHEY and CDR2 SVGAGI. The CDR3 coding sequence is TGTGCCAGCAGTTACTCGGGGGGTGGCTATGGCTACACCTTC. Protein sequence: CASSYSGGGYGYTF.

The chain uses TRBV6-5 and TRBJ2-7; D might be TRBD2 (5 bases). Per germline, CDR1 MNHEY and CDR2 SVGAGI. The CDR3 covers 14 residues. V lost 4 bases, J lost 1 base, and 11 bases lay in between. CDR3 sequence (DNA): TGTGCCAGCAGTTTTGACGGGGAATCCTACGAGCAGTACTTC. Its translation is CASSFDGESYEQYF.

In its sample, this clone was seen once. This rearrangement joins TRBV5-6 to TRBJ2-7; a possible D gene is TRBD2 (5 bases). Germline values: CDR1 SGHDT, CDR2 YYEEEE. V dropped 0 bases and J dropped 1 base, with 11 bases sitting between them. The CDR3 has 15 amino acids. The CDR3 region is CASSLVGGPSYEQYF. The DNA of the CDR3 is TGTGCCAGCAGCTTGGTTGGAGGCCCTTCCTACGAGCAGTACTTC. The full variable domain, its missing parts supplied by reference TRBV5-6 and TRBJ2-7, is DAGVTQSPTHLIKTRGQQVTLRCSPKSGHDTVSWYQQALGQGPQFIFQYYEEEERQRGNFPDRFSGHQFPNYSSELNVNALLLGDSALYLCASSLVGGPSYEQYFGPGTRLTVT.

The chain couples TRBV29-1 to TRBJ1-2; 11 positions agree with TRBD1. V gave up 5 bases and J gave up 6 bases; unmatched junction bases: 8. The V gene's germline CDR1 is SQVTM and CDR2 ANQGSEA. There are 14 residues in the CDR3. CDR3 nucleotides: TGCAGCGTTTCGTCCGGGACAGGGGGTAATGGCTACACCTTC. As protein: CSVSSGTGGNGYTF.

For the CDR3, the DNA is TGTGCCAGCAGCCAAGCCCGGGACTACCCTTCGAATGAGCAGTTCTTC. Its translation: CASSQARDYPSNEQFF. The V gene is TRBV14, the J gene TRBJ2-1; TRBD2 matches 7 bases. V shed 1 base and J 7 bases; nucleotides not matched to a gene: 10. Germline V gives CDR1 SGHDN, CDR2 FVKESK. This CDR3 is 16 amino acids long.

This sequence joins TRBV6-5 and TRBJ2-7, with D possibly being TRBD1 (5 bases). This CDR3 region has 15 residues. Per the germline V gene, CDR1 is MNHEY and CDR2 is SVGAGI. The V and J ends lost 2 bases and 0 bases respectively, with 11 bases between them. The CDR3 region is CASSYRQSLSYEQYF. The CDR3 DNA is TGTGCCAGCAGTTACAGACAGTCCCTCTCCTACGAGCAGTACTTC.

The rearrangement joins TRBV7-9 to TRBJ1-2, with D unclear. Trimming shortened V by 6 bases and J by 3 bases, and 14 bases separated the two germline ends. Germline CDR1 is SEHNR and CDR2 is FQNEAQ (reference sequence). The length of the CDR3 is 14 residues. For the CDR3, the DNA is TGTGCCAGCAGTACTGTGGGGAGGGACTATGGCTACACCTTC. Residues: CASSTVGRDYGYTF.

The V call is TRBV2, the J call TRBJ1-4; TRBD1 agrees at 8 bases. Germline lookup yields CDR1 SNHLY and CDR2 FYNNEI. The CDR3 runs 18 residues. V was pared by 6 bases and J by 2 bases, with 14 bases of the junction left unmatched. The CDR3 DNA is TGTGCCAGCAGCTTAACCTTGTCACAGGGGGGGACTAATGAAAAACTGTTTTTT. It specifies CASSLTLSQGGTNEKLFF.

This clone was recorded once. V and J are TRBV5-4 and TRBJ2-2; TRBD1 is a possible D gene (5 bases). Germline assignment: CDR1 SGHNT and CDR2 YYREEE (reference sequence). The CDR3 spans 17 residues. The germline V and J ends were trimmed by 0 bases and 5 bases, with 17 bases remaining between them. The CDR3 loop reads CASSLGEDKIETGELFF. DNA for the CDR3: TGTGCCAGCAGCTTGGGCGAGGACAAGATAGAAACCGGGGAGCTGTTTTTT.

This chain connects TRBV27 to TRBJ2-7; 8 bases fit TRBD1. V was clipped by 8 bases and J by 4 bases; unmatched bases: 4. CDR1 and CDR2 (germline): MNHEY, SMNVEV (reference sequence). The CDR3 runs 12 residues. The CDR3 sequence: CASHDRGYEQYF. CDR3 sequence (DNA): TGTGCCAGCCACGACAGGGGTTACGAGCAGTACTTC.

The V call is TRBV10-1, the J call TRBJ2-7, with D perhaps matching TRBD2 (5 bases). The CDR3 consists of 14 residues. Trimming removed 5 bases from V and 0 bases from J, with 11 bases in between. Germline V gene sequence: CDR1 WNHNN, CDR2 SYGVQD (reference sequence). CDR3 sequence (DNA): TGCGCCAGCAGTACTAGTTCTAGCTCCTACGAGCAGTACTTC. The encoded protein is CASSTSSSSYEQYF.

The chain uses TRBV5-8 and TRBJ2-5, with 8 bases matching TRBD1. This CDR3 comprises 13 residues. Trimming removed 4 bases from V and 3 bases from J; junction bases left unmatched: 2. The germline gives CDR1 SGHTS, CDR2 YDEGEE. In nucleotides, the CDR3 is TGTGCCAGCAGCAGGGACAGGAAAGAGACCCAGTACTTC. Translation: CASSRDRKETQYF.

V and J are TRBV6-5 and TRBJ2-5; 10 positions match TRBD1. CDR1 is MNHEY and CDR2 is SVGAGI in the germline V gene. The V and J ends lost 5 bases and 2 bases, in that order; junction bases with no gene match: 2. The CDR3 totals 14 residues. The CDR3 loop reads CASSRDRGQETQYF. The DNA for the CDR3 is TGTGCCAGCAGTCGGGACAGGGGACAAGAGACCCAGTACTTC.

V is TRBV19 and J is TRBJ2-1; TRBD2 matches at 10 bases. The CDR3 contains 14 residues. From germline, CDR1 is LNHDA and CDR2 SQIVND (reference sequence). V was pared by 3 bases and J by 12 bases, with 8 bases of the junction left unmatched. In DNA form, the CDR3 reads TGTGCCAGTAGTATCGGAGCGGGGGGGCCTCTGCAGTTCTTC. Its protein product is CASSIGAGGPLQFF.

The J gene is TRBJ2-5, the V gene TRBV27, with D perhaps TRBD2 (5 bases). The J call may be wrong; the DNA end is better matched by TRBJ2-7. The CDR3 is 14 residues long. CDR1 and CDR2 (germline): MNHEY, SMNVEV (reference sequence). The CDR3 nucleotides read TGTGCCAGCAGTCCCGGGGTCAGCTCCTACGAGCAGTACTTC. Amino acid sequence: CASSPGVSSYEQYF.

J is TRBJ2-3 and V is TRBV9, with D possibly TRBD1 on 7 matching bases. This CDR3 is 15 amino acids long. Germline CDR1 is SGDLS and CDR2 is YYNGEE. The V end lost 0 bases, the J end lost 6 bases, and 14 bases lay between the germline ends. CDR3 bases: TGTGCCAGCAGCGTAGGGCAGGGGGGATGGGATACGCAGTATTTT. Translating it yields CASSVGQGGWDTQYF. The full variable domain, rest sourced from reference TRBV9 and TRBJ2-3, is DSGVTQTPKHLITATGQRVTLRCSPRSGDLSVYWYQQSLDQGLQFLIQYYNGEERAKGNILERFSAQQFPDLHSELNLSSLELGDSALYFCASSVGQGGWDTQYFGPGTRLTVL.

The V call is TRBV6-5, the J call TRBJ2-2, with D tentatively TRBD1 (5 bases). The CDR3 covers 14 residues. Deletions cut 6 bases from V and 4 bases from J, with 12 bases between. Germline CDR1 is MNHEY and CDR2 is SVGAGI. In nucleotides, the CDR3 is TGTGCCAGCAGGTCAGGGCTATCCACCGGGGAGCTGTTTTTT. Protein: CASRSGLSTGELFF.

The chain employs TRBV25-1 and TRBJ1-6, with 8 bases aligning to TRBD1. CDR3 length equals 18 residues. The junction had 11 bases not matched to a gene; V was cut back by 0 bases and J by 7 bases. Germline loops: CDR1 MGHDK, CDR2 SYGVNS. The DNA of the CDR3 is TGTGCCAGCAGTGAATACCTGGACAGGGAATGGGAGAATTCACCCCTCCACTTT. Protein sequence: CASSEYLDREWENSPLHF.

The V call is TRBV28, the J call TRBJ2-2; D gene unclear. V was shortened by 1 base and J by 7 bases, with 4 bases between the two germline ends. This CDR3 has 12 amino acids. Germline V gene lookup returns CDR1 MDHEN and CDR2 SYDVKM. This CDR3 is CASSLSGGELFF. CDR3 nucleotide sequence: TGTGCCAGCAGTTTATCGGGCGGGGAGCTGTTTTTT.

This chain links TRBV7-2 with TRBJ2-1; D is unresolved. The V end lost 1 base, the J end lost 0 bases, and 4 bases lay between the germline ends. CDR3 size: 14 residues. Germline V CDR1 and CDR2: SGHTA, FQGNSA. CDR3 loop: CASSLGSSYNEQFF. The CDR3 region has the DNA TGTGCCAGCAGCTTAGGTAGCTCCTACAATGAGCAGTTCTTC.